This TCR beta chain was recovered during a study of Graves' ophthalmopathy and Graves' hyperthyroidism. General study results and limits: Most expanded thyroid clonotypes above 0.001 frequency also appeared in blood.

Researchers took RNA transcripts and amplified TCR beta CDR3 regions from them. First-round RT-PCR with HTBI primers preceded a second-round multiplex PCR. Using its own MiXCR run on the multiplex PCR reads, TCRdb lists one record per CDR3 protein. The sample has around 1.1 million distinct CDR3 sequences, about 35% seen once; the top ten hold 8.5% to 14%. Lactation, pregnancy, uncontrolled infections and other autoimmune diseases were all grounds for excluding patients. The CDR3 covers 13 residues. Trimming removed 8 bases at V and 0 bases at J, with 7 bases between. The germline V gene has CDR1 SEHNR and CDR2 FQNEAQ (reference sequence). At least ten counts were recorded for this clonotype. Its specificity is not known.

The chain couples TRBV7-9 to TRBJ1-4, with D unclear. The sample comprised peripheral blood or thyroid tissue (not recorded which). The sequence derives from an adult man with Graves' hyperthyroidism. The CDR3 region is CASGVSTNEKLFF. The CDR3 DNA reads TGTGCCAGCGGGGTGTCAACTAATGAAAAACTGTTTTTT.